Below, 21 T cell receptor beta chains from the same sample are listed, as sequenced in a study of PD-1 and CTLA-4 blockade in melanoma. The table came from immunoSEQ multiplex PCR; TCRdb's copy has only in-frame clones and leaves some out. Here the sample spans tens of thousands of clones, about 91% being singletons. This specimen was CD8+ T cells from peripheral blood, taken from a patient given anti-PD-1 treatment. All receptors come from a human donor with melanoma.

V is TRBV7-3 and J is TRBJ2-3; D unresolved. The length of the CDR3 is 12 residues. The ends were cut back, 4 bases at V and 1 base at J, with 3 bases in the middle. Germline V gene data show CDR1 as SGHTA and CDR2 as FQGTGA. The CDR3 DNA sequence: TGTGCCAGCAGCTCCCGCACAGATACGCAGTATTTT. The encoded protein is CASSSRTDTQYF.

This clone was seen only once. The chain's CDR3 is CATSSLRYGKLFF. The CDR3 DNA reads TGTGCCACCAGCAGTCTCCGTTATGGAAAACTGTTTTTT. V gene TRBV15 combines with J gene TRBJ1-4; no clear D. CDR3 size: 13 residues. Between the trimmed V and J ends, which lost 3 bases and 10 bases, there was a span of 12 bases. Per germline, CDR1 LNHNV and CDR2 YYDKDF (reference sequence).

V usage is TRBV3-1 (or the pseudogene TRBV3-2) and J usage is TRBJ1-1; D unclear. V was clipped by 7 bases and J by 1 base, with 13 bases between them. CDR3 length equals 14 residues. Germline CDR1 reads LGHDT; CDR2 reads YNNKEL (reference sequence). The CDR3, as DNA: TGTGCCAGCACCGAGAGTGCCTCGAACACTGAAGCTTTCTTT. As protein: CASTESASNTEAFF.

This clone appeared a few times. V and J are TRBV27 and TRBJ2-7; no clear D. Trimming removed 3 bases at V and 0 bases at J, with 9 bases between. The CDR3 spans 14 residues. CDR1 and CDR2 (germline): MNHEY, SMNVEV (reference sequence). The CDR3 DNA sequence: TGTGCCAGCAGTTTGGACGTGAGCTCCTACGAGCAGTACTTC. This translates into CASSLDVSSYEQYF.

The chain employs TRBV28 and TRBJ1-4, with 8 bases identical to TRBD1. The V and J ends lost 5 bases and 4 bases, in that order; junction bases with no gene match: 6. The germline V gene encodes CDR1 MDHEN and CDR2 SYDVKM. The CDR3 is 15 amino acids. The CDR3 DNA sequence: TGTGCCAGCAGTCTCAGGGGGCCCGGTAATGAAAAACTGTTTTTT. This codes for CASSLRGPGNEKLFF. Full variable domain (remainder filled in from reference TRBV28 and TRBJ1-4): DVKVTQSSRYLVKRTGEKVFLECVQDMDHENMFWYRQDPGLGLRLIYFSYDVKMKEKGDIPEGYSVSREKKERFSLILESASTNQTSMYLCASSLRGPGNEKLFFGSGTQLSVL.

V gene TRBV6-5 combines with J gene TRBJ1-6; D perhaps matches TRBD1 (5 bases). CDR3 length: 15 residues. From germline, CDR1 is MNHEY and CDR2 SVGAGI. Between the trimmed V and J ends, which lost 5 bases and 6 bases, there was a span of 14 bases. The CDR3 is CASSPWDGLNSPLHF. The CDR3 coding sequence is TGTGCCAGCAGTCCCTGGGACGGCCTTAATTCACCCCTCCACTTT.

The chain recombines TRBV29-1 with TRBJ2-3; D is unclear. The CDR3 extends over 14 amino acids. Germline V lookup: CDR1 SQVTM, CDR2 ANQGSEA. Trimming took off 7 bases at V and 0 bases at J, with 14 bases between the two ends. CDR3 sequence: CSAALTGSTDTQYF. CDR3 bases: TGCAGCGCCGCCCTGACTGGAAGCACAGATACGCAGTATTTT.

Regarding this clone: The junction departs from germline at one end; a sequencing error may be responsible. The rearrangement links TRBV30 to TRBJ2-2, with 9 bases lining up with TRBD1. Germline loops: CDR1 GTSNPN, CDR2 SVGIG (reference sequence). The CDR3 runs 16 residues. CDR3 residues: CAWSARGQGNNGELFF. CDR3 nucleotides: TGTGCCTGGAGTGCCAGGGGACAGGGCAACAACGGGGAGCTGTTTTTT.

The chain uses TRBV25-1 and TRBJ2-7, with D possibly called TRBD1 or TRBD2 (6 bases each). This CDR3 contains 13 residues. The germline V and J ends were trimmed by 6 bases and 5 bases, with 14 bases remaining between them. Germline CDR1 and CDR2: MGHDK and SYGVNS. CDR3 protein: CASRHSGANEQYF. The DNA of the CDR3 is TGTGCCAGCAGACATTCGGGGGCAAACGAGCAGTACTTC.

The J gene is TRBJ2-2, the V gene TRBV5-5; the match to TRBD2 covers 9 bases. The V gene end was trimmed by 6 bases and the J gene end by 7 bases; junction bases not matched to a gene: 10. The CDR3 consists of 15 residues. Germline assignment: CDR1 SGHKS and CDR2 YYEKEE (reference sequence). The CDR3 spells CASTHGGRADGELFF. CDR3 nucleotides: TGTGCCAGCACCCATGGCGGGAGGGCCGACGGGGAGCTGTTTTTT. Full variable domain (rest looked up from reference TRBV5-5 and TRBJ2-2): DAGVTQSPTHLIKTRGQQVTLRCSPISGHKSVSWYQQVLGQGPQFIFQYYEKEERGRGNFPDRFSARQFPNYSSELNVNALLLGDSALYLCASTHGGRADGELFFGEGSRLTVL.

This clone was detected once. The chain links TRBV7-9 to TRBJ1-5; D possibly corresponds to TRBD1 (5 bases). The germline V and J ends were trimmed by 1 base and 4 bases, with 14 bases remaining between them. CDR1 is SEHNR and CDR2 is FQNEAQ in the germline V gene (reference sequence). This CDR3 is built from 16 residues. The CDR3 DNA follows: TGTGCCAGCAGCTTAGGGGGGGTCAGCGGGAATCAGCCCCAGCATTTT. It translates to CASSLGGVSGNQPQHF.

The rearrangement joins TRBV7-9 to TRBJ2-7, with D possibly being TRBD1 or TRBD2 (5 bases each). Per the germline V gene, CDR1 is SEHNR and CDR2 is FQNEAQ (reference sequence). CDR3 length equals 11 residues. Trimming stripped 6 bases from V and 6 bases from J, with 9 bases between. CDR3 region: CASSRGVEQYF. The DNA for the CDR3 is TGTGCCAGCAGTCGAGGGGTCGAGCAGTACTTC.

V and J are TRBV18 and TRBJ1-6; D is perhaps TRBD1 (5 bases). The CDR3 runs to 14 residues. V lost 3 bases to trimming and J lost 9 bases, with 12 bases between them. Per the germline V gene, CDR1 is KGHSH and CDR2 is LQKENI. CDR3 bases: TGTGCCAGCTCACCCGGACAAGGTTTTTCACCCCTCCACTTT. It yields the protein CASSPGQGFSPLHF.

This chain joins TRBV5-1 and TRBJ2-2, with a tentative D call TRBD1 (5 bases). The V gene lost 2 bases and the J gene lost 3 bases, with 8 bases spanning the gap. The CDR3 loop spans 14 amino acids. Germline lookup yields CDR1 SGHRS and CDR2 YFSETQ. CDR3 in amino acids: CASSFRDDTGELFF. The CDR3 DNA is TGCGCCAGCAGCTTCAGGGATGACACCGGGGAGCTGTTTTTT.

The sample holds a few counts of this clone. This rearrangement joins TRBV11-2 to TRBJ1-5; D might be TRBD1 (5 bases). This CDR3 region has 15 residues. CDR1 and CDR2 from the germline V gene are SGHAT and FQNNGV. V was cut by 0 bases and J by 5 bases, with 11 bases left in between. For the CDR3, the DNA is TGTGCCAGCAGCTTAGAGGGCCAGGGATATCAGCCCCAGCATTTT. Its protein product is CASSLEGQGYQPQHF.

The V and J genes are TRBV20-1 and TRBJ2-2, with 11 bases identical to TRBD2. The V and J ends lost 3 bases and 3 bases, in that order; junction bases with no gene match: 3. The CDR3 contains 15 residues. The germline CDR1 and CDR2 sequences are DFQATT and SNEGSKA (reference sequence). The DNA of the CDR3 is TGCAGTGCTAGTCTACTAGCGGGAGACACCGGGGAGCTGTTTTTT. This codes for CSASLLAGDTGELFF.

The chain has TRBV24-1 and TRBJ2-5; 11 positions agree with TRBD2. V gave up 5 bases and J gave up 3 bases; unmatched junction bases: 7. Germline assignment: CDR1 KGHDR and CDR2 SFDVKD. This CDR3 has 16 residues. CDR3 in amino acids: CATSAPSGGWEETQYF. For the CDR3, the DNA is TGTGCCACCAGTGCCCCTAGCGGGGGGTGGGAAGAGACCCAGTACTTC.

The chain employs TRBV7-6 and TRBJ2-7; possibly TRBD2 for D (6 bases). Germline CDR1 SGHVS, CDR2 FNYEAQ. CDR3 length: 14 amino acids. With 5 bases removed from V and 3 bases from J, the gap between germline ends came to 14 bases. CDR3: CASSPQGSGYEQYF. CDR3 coding DNA: TGTGCCAGCAGCCCCCAAGGTAGCGGCTACGAGCAGTACTTC.

The chain uses TRBV15 and TRBJ2-7; weak D call: TRBD2 (5 bases). Germline CDR1 and CDR2: LNHNV and YYDKDF (reference sequence). Trimming left V 8 bases short and J 2 bases short, with 13 bases between. CDR3 length: 13 amino acids. The CDR3 nucleotides are TGTGCCACCTCCGGCGGGCGGACCTACGAGCAGTACTTC. Residues: CATSGGRTYEQYF.

The chain is built from TRBV28 and TRBJ2-5; no clear D. V was cut by 3 bases and J by 5 bases, with 16 bases left in between. Germline-derived CDR1 and CDR2 are MDHEN and SYDVKM. CDR3 size: 15 residues. The CDR3 loop is CASSLNKGFLETQYF. In DNA, the CDR3 is TGTGCCAGCAGTTTGAATAAGGGATTTTTGGAGACCCAGTACTTC.

The chain is built from TRBV2 and TRBJ2-1, with a weak D call TRBD2 (6 bases). This CDR3 contains 15 residues. In germline, CDR1 is SNHLY, CDR2 FYNNEI. Trimming stripped 6 bases from V and 0 bases from J, with 12 bases between. The CDR3: CASSERVLSYNEQFF. The CDR3 DNA follows: TGTGCCAGCAGCGAGCGGGTACTCTCCTACAATGAGCAGTTCTTC.